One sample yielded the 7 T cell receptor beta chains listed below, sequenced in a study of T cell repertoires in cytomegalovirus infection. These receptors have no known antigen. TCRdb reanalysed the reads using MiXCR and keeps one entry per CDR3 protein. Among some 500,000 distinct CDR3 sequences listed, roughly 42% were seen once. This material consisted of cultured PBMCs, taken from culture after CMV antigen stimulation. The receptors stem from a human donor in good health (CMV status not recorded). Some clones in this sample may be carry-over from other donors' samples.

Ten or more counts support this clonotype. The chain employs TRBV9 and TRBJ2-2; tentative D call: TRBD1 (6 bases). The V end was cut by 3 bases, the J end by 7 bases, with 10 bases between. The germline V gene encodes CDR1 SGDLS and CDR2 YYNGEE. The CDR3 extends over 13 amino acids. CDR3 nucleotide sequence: TGTGCCAGCAGCGCCTACAGGGACGGGGAGCTGTTTTTT. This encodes CASSAYRDGELFF.

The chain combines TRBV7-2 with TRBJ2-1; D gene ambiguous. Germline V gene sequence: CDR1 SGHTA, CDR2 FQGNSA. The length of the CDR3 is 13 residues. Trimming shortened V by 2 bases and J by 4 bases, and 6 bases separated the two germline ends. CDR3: CASSLNGYNEQFF. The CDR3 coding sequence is TGTGCCAGCAGCTTAAACGGATACAATGAGCAGTTCTTC. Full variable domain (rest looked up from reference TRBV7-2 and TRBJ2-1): GAGVSQSPSNKVTEKGKDVELRCDPISGHTALYWYRQSLGQGLEFLIYFQGNSAPDKSGLPSDRFSAERTGGSVSTLTIQRTQQEDSAVYLCASSLNGYNEQFFGPGTRLTVL.

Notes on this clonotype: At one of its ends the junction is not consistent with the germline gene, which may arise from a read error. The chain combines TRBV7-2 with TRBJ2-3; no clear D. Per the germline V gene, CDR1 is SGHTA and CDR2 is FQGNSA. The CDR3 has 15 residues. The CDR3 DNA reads TGTGCCAACAGCGACCAATTGTCGGGCACAGATACGCAGTATTTT. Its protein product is CANSDQLSGTDTQYF.

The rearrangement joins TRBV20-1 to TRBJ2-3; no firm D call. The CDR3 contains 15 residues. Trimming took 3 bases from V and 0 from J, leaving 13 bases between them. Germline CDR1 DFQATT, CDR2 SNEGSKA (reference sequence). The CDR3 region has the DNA TGCAGTGCTAGCCCACGCAGGAGAAGCACAGATACGCAGTATTTT. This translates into CSASPRRRSTDTQYF.

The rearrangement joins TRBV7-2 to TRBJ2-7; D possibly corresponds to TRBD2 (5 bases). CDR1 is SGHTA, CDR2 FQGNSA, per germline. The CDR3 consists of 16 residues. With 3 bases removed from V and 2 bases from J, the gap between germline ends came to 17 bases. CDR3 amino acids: CASSFSTPPGTYEQYF. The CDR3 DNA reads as TGTGCCAGCAGCTTTAGCACGCCCCCGGGGACCTACGAGCAGTACTTC.

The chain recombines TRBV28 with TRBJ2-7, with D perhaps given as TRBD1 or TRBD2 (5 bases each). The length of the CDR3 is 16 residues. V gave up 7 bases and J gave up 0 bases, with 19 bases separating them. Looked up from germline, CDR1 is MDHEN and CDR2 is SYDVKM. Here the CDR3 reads CASMGPGAFSSYEQYF. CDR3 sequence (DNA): TGTGCCAGCATGGGTCCCGGGGCATTTAGCTCCTACGAGCAGTACTTC. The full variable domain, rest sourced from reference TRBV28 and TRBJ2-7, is DVKVTQSSRYLVKRTGEKVFLECVQDMDHENMFWYRQDPGLGLRLIYFSYDVKMKEKGDIPEGYSVSREKKERFSLILESASTNQTSMYLCASMGPGAFSSYEQYFGPGTRLTVT.

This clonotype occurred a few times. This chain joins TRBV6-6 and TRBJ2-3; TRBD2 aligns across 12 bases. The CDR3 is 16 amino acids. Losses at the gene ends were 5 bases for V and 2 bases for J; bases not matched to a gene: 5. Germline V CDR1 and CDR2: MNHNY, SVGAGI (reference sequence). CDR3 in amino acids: CASSDTSGGYTDTQYF. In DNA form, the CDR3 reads TGTGCCAGCAGTGACACTAGCGGGGGGTACACAGATACGCAGTATTTT.